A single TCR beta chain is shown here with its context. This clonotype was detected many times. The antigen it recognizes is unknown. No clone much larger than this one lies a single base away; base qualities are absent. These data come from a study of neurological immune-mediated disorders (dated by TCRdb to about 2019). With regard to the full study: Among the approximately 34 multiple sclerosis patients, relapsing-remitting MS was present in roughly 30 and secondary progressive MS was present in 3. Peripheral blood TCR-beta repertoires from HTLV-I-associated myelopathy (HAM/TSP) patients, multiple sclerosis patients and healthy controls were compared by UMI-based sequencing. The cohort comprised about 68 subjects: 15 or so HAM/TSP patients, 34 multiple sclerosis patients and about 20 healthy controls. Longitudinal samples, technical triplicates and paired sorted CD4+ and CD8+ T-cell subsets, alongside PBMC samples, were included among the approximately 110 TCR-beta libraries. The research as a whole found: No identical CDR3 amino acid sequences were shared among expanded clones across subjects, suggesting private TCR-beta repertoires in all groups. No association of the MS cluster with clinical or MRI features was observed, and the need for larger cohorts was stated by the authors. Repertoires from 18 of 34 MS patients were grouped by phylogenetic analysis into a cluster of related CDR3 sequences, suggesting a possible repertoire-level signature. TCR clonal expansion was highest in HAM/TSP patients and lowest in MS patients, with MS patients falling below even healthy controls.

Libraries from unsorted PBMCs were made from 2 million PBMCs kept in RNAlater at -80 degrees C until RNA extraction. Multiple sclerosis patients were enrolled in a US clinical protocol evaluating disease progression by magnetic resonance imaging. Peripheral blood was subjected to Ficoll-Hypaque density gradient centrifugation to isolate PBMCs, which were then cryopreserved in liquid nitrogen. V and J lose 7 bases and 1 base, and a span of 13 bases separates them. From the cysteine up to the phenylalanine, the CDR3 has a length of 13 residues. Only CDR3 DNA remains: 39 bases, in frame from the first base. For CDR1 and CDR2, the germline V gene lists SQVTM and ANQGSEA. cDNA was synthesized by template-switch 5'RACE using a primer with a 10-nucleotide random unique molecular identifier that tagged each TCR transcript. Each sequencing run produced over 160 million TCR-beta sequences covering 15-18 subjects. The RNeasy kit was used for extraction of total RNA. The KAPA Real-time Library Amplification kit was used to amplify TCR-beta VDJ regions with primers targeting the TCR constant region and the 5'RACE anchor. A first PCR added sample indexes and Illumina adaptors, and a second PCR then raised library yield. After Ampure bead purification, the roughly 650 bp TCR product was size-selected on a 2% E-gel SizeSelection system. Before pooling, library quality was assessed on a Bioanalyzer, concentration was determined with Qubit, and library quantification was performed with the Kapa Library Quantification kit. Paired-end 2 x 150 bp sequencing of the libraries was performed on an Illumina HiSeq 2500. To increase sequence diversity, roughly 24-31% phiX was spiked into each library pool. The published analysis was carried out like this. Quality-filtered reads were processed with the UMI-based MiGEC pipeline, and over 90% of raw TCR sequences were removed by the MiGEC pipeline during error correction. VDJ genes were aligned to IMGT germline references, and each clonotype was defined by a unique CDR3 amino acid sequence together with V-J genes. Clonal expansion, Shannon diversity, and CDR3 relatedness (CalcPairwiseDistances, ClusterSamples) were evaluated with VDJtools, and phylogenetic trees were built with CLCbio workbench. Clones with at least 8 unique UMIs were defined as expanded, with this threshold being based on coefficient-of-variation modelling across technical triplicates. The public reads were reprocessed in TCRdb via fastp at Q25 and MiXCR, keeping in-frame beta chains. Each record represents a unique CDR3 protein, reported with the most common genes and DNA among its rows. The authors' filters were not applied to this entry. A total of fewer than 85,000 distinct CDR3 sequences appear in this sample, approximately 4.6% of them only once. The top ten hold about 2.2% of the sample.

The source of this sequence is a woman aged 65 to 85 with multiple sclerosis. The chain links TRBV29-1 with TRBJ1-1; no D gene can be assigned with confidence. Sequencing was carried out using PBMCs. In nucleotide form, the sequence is TGCAGCGCCCGTGGGATGGAGAACACTGAAGCTTTCTTT. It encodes CSARGMENTEAFF.